This T cell receptor beta chain is drawn from a study of blood T cell repertoires in COVID-19. Study overall: COVID-19 samples collected from the United States, Italy and Spain covered acute and convalescent phases. The analysed material was cDNA or gDNA that came from T cells, B-cell-depleted T cells, or PBMCs.

The authors' processing: Amplification of reference gene primers provided the estimated nucleated cell counts. Profiled with immunoSEQ multiplex PCR; TCRdb holds only in-frame clones, not every one. The V and J calls and clone size come from that table; D and trimming were worked out from the DNA. This table has some 100,000 clones, approximately 88% appearing once. V shed 6 bases and J shed 7 bases, with 22 bases lying between them. The germline V gene encodes CDR1 MDHEN and CDR2 SYDVKM. There are 16 residues in the CDR3. This clonotype was obtained from a woman aged 60-70 years with acute or convalescent COVID-19. The sequencing input was peripheral blood. This chain joins TRBV28 and TRBJ1-5; D is ambiguous. CDR3: CASSTSGEGVRQPQHF. The CDR3, as DNA: TGTGCCAGCAGCACCAGCGGGGAGGGCGTTAGGCAGCCCCAGCATTTT.